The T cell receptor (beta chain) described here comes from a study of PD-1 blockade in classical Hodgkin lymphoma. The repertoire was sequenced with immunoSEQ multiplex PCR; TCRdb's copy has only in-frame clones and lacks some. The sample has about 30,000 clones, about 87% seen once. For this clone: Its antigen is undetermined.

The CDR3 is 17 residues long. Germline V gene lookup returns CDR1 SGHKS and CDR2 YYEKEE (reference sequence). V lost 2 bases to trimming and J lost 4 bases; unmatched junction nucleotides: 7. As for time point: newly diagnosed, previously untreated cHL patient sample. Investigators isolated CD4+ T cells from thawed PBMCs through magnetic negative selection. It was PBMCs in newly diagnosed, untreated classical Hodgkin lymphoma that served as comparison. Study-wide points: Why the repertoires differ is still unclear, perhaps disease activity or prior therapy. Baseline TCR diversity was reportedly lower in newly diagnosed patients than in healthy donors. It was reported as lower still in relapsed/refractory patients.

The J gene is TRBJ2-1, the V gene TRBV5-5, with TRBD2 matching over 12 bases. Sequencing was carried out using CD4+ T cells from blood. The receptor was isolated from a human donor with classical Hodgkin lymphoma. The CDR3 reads CASSFLWTSGVYNEQFF. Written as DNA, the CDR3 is TGTGCCAGCAGCTTCCTCTGGACTAGCGGGGTTTACAATGAGCAGTTCTTC. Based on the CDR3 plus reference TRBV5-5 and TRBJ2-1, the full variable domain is DAGVTQSPTHLIKTRGQQVTLRCSPISGHKSVSWYQQVLGQGPQFIFQYYEKEERGRGNFPDRFSARQFPNYSSELNVNALLLGDSALYLCASSFLWTSGVYNEQFFGPGTRLTVL.